This T cell receptor (beta chain) was retrieved from a study of blood T cell repertoires in COVID-19. Germline V gene sequence: CDR1 SGHNT, CDR2 YYREEE (reference sequence). V lost 1 base to trimming and J lost 2 bases, with 18 bases between them. This CDR3 is built from 17 residues. This table comes from immunoSEQ multiplex PCR, and its TCRdb copy is limited to in-frame clones, with some not included. The sample holds under 250,000 clones; 85% are singletons and the top ten take about 2.5%. The receptor comes from a woman in her 70s with COVID-19, enrolled during active disease. The genes are TRBV5-4 and TRBJ1-2; no clear D gene. Sample: peripheral blood. As DNA, the CDR3 is TGTGCCAGCAGCTTGAAGGACGGGATCTCTTTAAACTATGGCTACACCTTC. Its translation: CASSLKDGISLNYGYTF.